This entry describes one T cell receptor beta chain. The antigen is unknown. The sample originates from a study of T cells in Graves' hyperthyroidism and ophthalmopathy. General observations from the study: The majority of expanded thyroid clonotypes above 0.001 also appeared in blood.

Uncontrolled infection, other autoimmune disease, pregnancy and lactation each barred patients from inclusion. Diagnoses were made from clinical symptoms, serum measures (thyroxine and TRAb), thyroid ultrasound and orbital computed tomography. PBMCs stemmed from about 9.7 ml fresh peripheral blood. The investigators amplified TCR beta CDR3 regions from RNA transcripts. Carried out on the TCR CDR3, a first-round RT-PCR used the HTBI primer set. TCRdb re-analysed the multiplex PCR reads in MiXCR, keeping a single row per CDR3 protein. The table has roughly 400,000 distinct CDR3 sequences, about 14% seen once. Per germline, CDR1 LNHNV and CDR2 YYDKDF (reference sequence). This CDR3 has 13 residues. V shed 3 bases and J shed 3 bases, with 6 bases lying between them.

Sequenced sample: blood. The V call is TRBV15, the J call TRBJ1-5, with D uncertain. This receptor was obtained from a man aged 50 to 59 with Graves' ophthalmopathy. CDR3 region: CATSSANNQPQHF. DNA of the CDR3: TGTGCCACCAGCAGCGCAAACAATCAGCCCCAGCATTTT.